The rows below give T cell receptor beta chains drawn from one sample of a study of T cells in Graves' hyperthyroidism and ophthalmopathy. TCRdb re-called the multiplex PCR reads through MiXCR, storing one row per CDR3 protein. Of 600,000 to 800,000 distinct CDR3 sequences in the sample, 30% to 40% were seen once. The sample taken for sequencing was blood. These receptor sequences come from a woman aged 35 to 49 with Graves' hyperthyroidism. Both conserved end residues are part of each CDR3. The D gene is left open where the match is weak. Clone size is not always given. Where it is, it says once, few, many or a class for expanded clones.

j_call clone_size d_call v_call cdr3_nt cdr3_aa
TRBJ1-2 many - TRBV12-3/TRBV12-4 TGTGCCAGCAGTCCTTGGGGGTCAGGGGACTCGGTCTACACCTTC CASSPWGSGDSVYTF
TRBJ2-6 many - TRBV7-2 TGTGCCAGCAGCTTATGGATTTCCGGGGCCAACGTCCTGACTTTC CASSLWISGANVLTF
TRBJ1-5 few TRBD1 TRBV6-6 TGTGCCACATCCGGGACAGGTTCTAATCAGCCCCAGCATTTT CATSGTGSNQPQHF
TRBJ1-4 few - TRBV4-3 TGCGCCAGCAGCCAGACACAGGTAGATAATGAAAAACTGTTTTTT CASSQTQVDNEKLFF
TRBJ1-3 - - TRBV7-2 TGCGCCAGCAGCCAAGATTTGGAGAGCCGCTCTGGAAACACCATATATTTT CASSQDLESRSGNTIYF
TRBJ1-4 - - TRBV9 TGTGCCAGCAGCGTAGAGGGGTGGTCTAATGAAAAACTGTTTTTT CASSVEGWSNEKLFF
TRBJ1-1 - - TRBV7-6 TGTACCAGCAGCTTTGGGGGGGCGAAGGTAGCTTTCTTT CTSSFGGAKVAFF
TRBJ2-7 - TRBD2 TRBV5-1 TGCGCCAGCAGCTCTGGGGGAGGGTATGGTGAGGAGCAGTACTTC CASSSGGGYGEEQYF
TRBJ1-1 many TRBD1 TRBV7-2 TGTGCCAGCAGCTCCAGACAGGGAGACACTGAAGCTTTCTTT CASSSRQGDTEAFF
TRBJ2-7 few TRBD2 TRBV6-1 TGTGCCAGCACTGGCGGGAGCTCCTACGAGCAGTACTTC CASTGGSSYEQYF
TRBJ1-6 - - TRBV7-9 TGTGCCAGCAGCTTAGACCCTAGTGGACAGAATTCACCCCTCCACTTT CASSLDPSGQNSPLHF
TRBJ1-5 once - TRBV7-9 TGTGCCAGCAGCCACCAACCTAATCAGCCCCAGCATTTT CASSHQPNQPQHF
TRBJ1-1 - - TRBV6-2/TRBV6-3 TGTGCCAGCAGTTACCCGAGTGGAAGGAGCACTGAAGCTTTCTTT CASSYPSGRSTEAFF
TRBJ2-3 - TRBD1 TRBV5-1 TGCGCCAGCAGCTCAGGACAGGCCACAGATACGCAGTATTTT CASSSGQATDTQYF
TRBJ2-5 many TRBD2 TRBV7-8 TGTGCCAGCAAAAGGCGCGGGGGGGCTCAAGAGACCCAGTACTTC CASKRRGGAQETQYF
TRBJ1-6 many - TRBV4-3 TGCGCCAGCAGCCAAGAGTTGGATTCACCCCTCCACTTT CASSQELDSPLHF
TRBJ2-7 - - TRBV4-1 TGCGCCAGCGGCCAAAAAGTTCTCTCCTACGAGCAGTACTTC CASGQKVLSYEQYF